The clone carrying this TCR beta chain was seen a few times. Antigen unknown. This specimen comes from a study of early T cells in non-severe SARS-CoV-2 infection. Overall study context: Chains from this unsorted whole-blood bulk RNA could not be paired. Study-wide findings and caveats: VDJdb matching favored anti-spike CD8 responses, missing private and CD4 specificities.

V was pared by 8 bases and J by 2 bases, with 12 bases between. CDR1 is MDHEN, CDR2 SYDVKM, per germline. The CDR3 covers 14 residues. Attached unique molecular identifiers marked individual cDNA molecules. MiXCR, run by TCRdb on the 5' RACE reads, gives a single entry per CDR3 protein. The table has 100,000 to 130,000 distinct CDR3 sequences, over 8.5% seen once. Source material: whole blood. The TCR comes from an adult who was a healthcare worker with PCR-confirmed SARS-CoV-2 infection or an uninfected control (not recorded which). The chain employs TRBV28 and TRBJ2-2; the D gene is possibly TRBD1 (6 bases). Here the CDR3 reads CASFGTFNTGELFF. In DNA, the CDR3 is TGTGCCAGCTTCGGGACATTTAACACCGGGGAGCTGTTTTTT.